These 31 T cell receptor beta chains share one sample of origin, sequenced in a study of Ad26.COV2.S vaccination and SARS-CoV-2 variants. Repertoires were generated with immunoSEQ multiplex PCR, while TCRdb's copy carries only in-frame clones and drops some. Here the sample spans about 450,000 clones, roughly 89% being singletons. Treatment here: some 20 received Ad26.COV2.S at low or high dose, single or two shots; a few received placebo; per-sample allocation not given. It was on day 63 after the first vaccine or placebo injection that samples were taken. Here the sequenced sample was peripheral blood, taken in a trial of Ad26.COV2.S vaccine versus placebo. These TCRs come from a person aged 18-65 years who received the Ad26.COV2.S COVID-19 vaccine or a placebo.

V gene TRBV18 combines with J gene TRBJ1-1; D is unresolved. Germline loops: CDR1 KGHSH, CDR2 LQKENI. The CDR3 is 15 amino acids. Trimming shortened V by 2 bases and J by 0 bases, and 10 bases separated the two germline ends. This chain's CDR3 is CASSPSQDLNTEAFF. The CDR3 DNA reads as TGTGCCAGCTCACCATCCCAGGATCTGAACACTGAAGCTTTCTTT.

There are a few counts of this clone. The chain employs TRBV18 and TRBJ2-3, with 9 bases identical to TRBD1. CDR3 length: 15 amino acids. CDR1 KGHSH and CDR2 LQKENI come from the germline V gene. After removal of 5 bases from V and 4 bases from J, the junction contained 7 bases not matched to a gene. The DNA of the CDR3 is TGTGCCAGCTCAGACCGGGACAGGGTCCCAGATACGCAGTATTTT. The encoded protein is CASSDRDRVPDTQYF.

This chain joins TRBV3-1 (or the pseudogene TRBV3-2) and TRBJ2-7; D perhaps matches TRBD1 (6 bases). CDR3 length equals 14 residues. Germline assignment: CDR1 LGHDT and CDR2 YNNKEL (reference sequence). Trimming pared 5 bases from V and 1 base from J, leaving 12 bases between. The CDR3 region is CASSADRRSYEQYV. As DNA, the CDR3 is TGTGCCAGCAGCGCCGACAGGAGGTCCTACGAGCAGTACGTC.

DNA for the CDR3: TGTGCCAGCAGCTTTGAGTTCATGAACACTGAAGCTTTCTTT. Translated, it gives CASSFEFMNTEAFF. The chain employs TRBV5-6 and TRBJ1-1; no clear D. V lost 2 bases to trimming and J lost 0 bases, with 8 bases between them. The CDR3 is 14 residues long. The germline V gene has CDR1 SGHDT and CDR2 YYEEEE. The entire variable domain, with the rest obtained from reference TRBV5-6 and TRBJ1-1, is as follows: DAGVTQSPTHLIKTRGQQVTLRCSPKSGHDTVSWYQQALGQGPQFIFQYYEEEERQRGNFPDRFSGHQFPNYSSELNVNALLLGDSALYLCASSFEFMNTEAFFGQGTRLTVV.

This chain links TRBV7-2 with TRBJ1-3; D gene ambiguous. The CDR3 is 15 residues long. Germline V gene lookup returns CDR1 SGHTA and CDR2 FQGNSA. V was trimmed by 4 bases and J by 2 bases, leaving 12 bases between them. The CDR3: CASSSSSRAGNTIYF. DNA for the CDR3: TGTGCCAGCAGCTCTTCGTCGAGAGCTGGAAACACCATATATTTT.

The gene calls are TRBV15 and TRBJ1-4; D uncertain. CDR1 and CDR2 from the germline V gene are LNHNV and YYDKDF (reference sequence). Trimming pared 3 bases from V and 4 bases from J, leaving 12 bases between. CDR3 length: 15 amino acids. CDR3 DNA: TGTGCCACCAGCAGGCCTCAATCTTATAATGAAAAACTGTTTTTT. Encoded protein: CATSRPQSYNEKLFF.

There are a few counts of this clone. The rearrangement links TRBV7-2 to TRBJ2-7; 9 bases are shared with TRBD2. This CDR3 spans 15 amino acids. CDR1 and CDR2 (germline): SGHTA, FQGNSA. The ends lost 3 bases at V and 2 bases at J; junction bases unmatched: 5. The CDR3 reads CASSFQTSGPYEQYF. The CDR3, as DNA: TGTGCCAGCAGCTTCCAGACTAGCGGTCCCTACGAGCAGTACTTC.

The chain has TRBV6-5 and TRBJ2-1; D is unresolved. The CDR3 totals 13 residues. Germline V lookup: CDR1 MNHEY, CDR2 SVGAGI. The ends were cut back, 8 bases at V and 4 bases at J, with 12 bases in the middle. In DNA, the CDR3 is TGTGCCAGCGGGAATGACTGGTACAATGAGCAGTTCTTC. This codes for CASGNDWYNEQFF.

The chain carries TRBV11-3 and TRBJ2-1; D uncertain. The CDR3 contains 13 residues. The germline V and J ends were trimmed by 4 bases and 3 bases, with 7 bases remaining between them. CDR1 and CDR2 (germline): SGHNT, YENEEA. The CDR3 DNA is TGTGCCAGCAGCTCAAATATCTACAATGAGCAGTTCTTC. Encoded protein: CASSSNIYNEQFF.

This clone was counted once. The rearrangement uses TRBV5-6 and TRBJ1-2; 11 bases map to TRBD1. V lost 3 bases to trimming and J lost 1 base; unmatched junction nucleotides: 11. The germline CDR1 and CDR2 sequences are SGHDT and YYEEEE. This CDR3 has 18 amino acids. The CDR3 sequence: CASSSAAGTGGINYGYTF. The CDR3 coding sequence is TGTGCCAGCAGCTCCGCCGCCGGGACAGGGGGAATTAACTATGGCTACACCTTC.

This chain's CDR3 is CASSLQTTNEKLFF. The CDR3 DNA follows: TGTGCCAGCAGTTTACAGACAACTAATGAAAAACTGTTTTTT. The chain links TRBV28 to TRBJ1-4, with D hard to call. This CDR3 is 14 amino acids long. CDR1 is MDHEN and CDR2 is SYDVKM in the germline V gene. V lost 2 bases and J 0 bases, leaving 4 bases between the germline ends.

The sample holds one count of this clone. The chain combines TRBV5-5 with TRBJ1-5, with D unclear. CDR3 length: 14 residues. Germline CDR1 reads SGHKS; CDR2 reads YYEKEE (reference sequence). Trimming shortened V by 0 bases and J by 2 bases, and 6 bases separated the two germline ends. For the CDR3, the DNA is TGTGCCAGCAGCTTGGCCGGGGGCAATCAGCCCCAGCATTTT. Encoded protein: CASSLAGGNQPQHF.

This clone was counted a single time. This chain links TRBV6-5 with TRBJ1-3; 7 nucleotides align to TRBD1. V was pared by 10 bases and J by 0 bases, with 9 bases of the junction left unmatched. This CDR3 spans 15 amino acids. Germline loops: CDR1 MNHEY, CDR2 SVGAGI. In DNA, the CDR3 is TGTGCCACCCTGAGGGGACAGAACTCTGGAAACACCATATATTTT. The encoded protein is CATLRGQNSGNTIYF.

As DNA, the CDR3 is TGCGCCAGCAGCCAATATAATGAAGGCATCGGAAAACTGTTTTTT. Translating it yields CASSQYNEGIGKLFF. This chain links TRBV4-3 with TRBJ1-4; D ambiguous. In germline, CDR1 is LGHNA, CDR2 YSLEER. The CDR3 covers 15 residues. V was clipped by 2 bases and J by 10 bases, with 17 bases between them.

The chain recombines TRBV7-2 with TRBJ1-6, with 7 bases that match TRBD1. The germline V gene has CDR1 SGHTA and CDR2 FQGNSA. V was clipped by 5 bases and J by 9 bases; unmatched bases: 10. This CDR3 comprises 15 residues. The DNA of the CDR3 is TGTGCCAGCAGCCCTCAGGGGGGAGTGGGTTCACCCCTCCACTTT. Its protein is CASSPQGGVGSPLHF.

The rearrangement uses TRBV5-1 and TRBJ2-4; D is unclear. Trimming took off 3 bases at V and 0 bases at J, with 10 bases between the two ends. Per germline, CDR1 SGHRS and CDR2 YFSETQ. The CDR3 sequence is 15 residues long. The CDR3 DNA reads TGCGCCAGCAGCTCTTCTACACTAGCCAAAAACATTCAGTACTTC. Protein sequence: CASSSSTLAKNIQYF.

The CDR3 here is CASNARDGGQTQYF. In nucleotides, the CDR3 is TGTGCCAGTAACGCCCGGGACGGCGGACAGACGCAGTATTTT. This chain links TRBV19 with TRBJ2-3; TRBD1 might be the D (6 bases). The CDR3 runs to 14 residues. Germline CDR1 and CDR2: LNHDA and SQIVND (reference sequence). Deletions cut 7 bases from V and 9 bases from J, with 20 bases between.

The V call is TRBV5-1, the J call TRBJ1-1; D is unclear. In germline, CDR1 is SGHRS, CDR2 YFSETQ. The CDR3 totals 14 residues. V was clipped by 2 bases and J by 0 bases, with 8 bases between them. CDR3 amino acids: CASSFSTMNTEAFF. The CDR3 bases are TGCGCCAGCAGCTTTAGCACGATGAACACTGAAGCTTTCTTT.

J is TRBJ2-7 and V is TRBV7-2; D is undetermined. CDR1 is SGHTA and CDR2 is FQGNSA in the germline V gene. The V end lost 2 bases, the J end lost 2 bases, and 22 bases lay between the germline ends. The CDR3 length is 18 residues. The CDR3 is CASSLLPSFGTSAYEQYF. CDR3 coding DNA: TGTGCCAGCAGCTTACTCCCTTCCTTTGGCACCTCGGCCTACGAGCAGTACTTC.

This chain joins TRBV2 and TRBJ1-4, with 10 bases aligning to TRBD1. Trimming cost V 6 bases and J 4 bases; bases outside gene matches: 8. The CDR3 is 16 residues long. Germline values: CDR1 SNHLY, CDR2 FYNNEI. CDR3 DNA sequence: TGTGCCAGCAGGAGACAGGGGGCGATTATTAATGAAAAACTGTTTTTT. Translation: CASRRQGAIINEKLFF.

In this sample, this clone turned up a few times. This sequence joins TRBV7-9 and TRBJ1-1; no clear D gene. This CDR3 is built from 14 residues. V shed 3 bases and J shed 0 bases, with 8 bases lying between them. Germline-derived CDR1 and CDR2 are SEHNR and FQNEAQ (reference sequence). In DNA, the CDR3 is TGTGCCAGCAGCTTGGTCCTAATGAACACTGAAGCTTTCTTT. Encoded protein: CASSLVLMNTEAFF.

V usage is TRBV24-1 and J usage is TRBJ2-1, with D perhaps being TRBD1 or TRBD2 (5 bases each). The germline V gene encodes CDR1 KGHDR and CDR2 SFDVKD. Trimming stripped 11 bases from V and 3 bases from J, with 13 bases between. This CDR3 has 13 amino acids. CDR3: CAIGTPFYNEQFF. For the CDR3, the DNA is TGTGCCATCGGGACGCCGTTCTACAATGAGCAGTTCTTC.

The chain joins TRBV11-2 to TRBJ2-3; D is ambiguous. The CDR3 loop spans 14 amino acids. Trimming shortened V by 2 bases and J by 5 bases, and 11 bases separated the two germline ends. From germline, CDR1 is SGHAT and CDR2 FQNNGV. The DNA for the CDR3 is TGTGCCAGCAGCTTATCCCCCTCAGGAGATACGCAGTATTTT. Residues: CASSLSPSGDTQYF.

The gene calls are TRBV27 and TRBJ1-5, with D maybe TRBD1 (5 bases). The CDR3 has 16 amino acids. Trimming left V 3 bases short and J 2 bases short, with 14 bases between. CDR1 and CDR2 (germline): MNHEY, SMNVEV (reference sequence). The CDR3 sequence: CASSFLGGGRNQPQHF. In DNA, the CDR3 is TGTGCCAGCAGTTTTTTGGGGGGGGGTCGCAATCAGCCCCAGCATTTT.

This clone appeared once. The chain has TRBV5-8 and TRBJ1-5; no firm D call. The CDR3 length is 15 residues. With 4 bases removed from V and 0 bases from J, the gap between germline ends came to 11 bases. Germline CDR1 SGHTS, CDR2 YDEGEE. This CDR3 is CASSPQPASNQPQHF. The DNA for the CDR3 is TGTGCCAGCAGCCCACAACCGGCTAGCAATCAGCCCCAGCATTTT.

The chain combines TRBV29-1 with TRBJ1-1; D is unclear. CDR3 length: 11 residues. Germline CDR1 and CDR2: SQVTM and ANQGSEA. Trimming pared 7 bases from V and 3 bases from J, leaving 9 bases between. The CDR3 nucleotides read TGCAGCGACGGGCGGTACACTGAAGCTTTCTTT. Amino acid sequence: CSDGRYTEAFF.

The chain has TRBV30 and TRBJ1-2, with D unclear. From germline, CDR1 is GTSNPN and CDR2 SVGIG (reference sequence). The CDR3 loop spans 13 amino acids. V was cut by 2 bases and J by 1 base, with 8 bases left in between. The CDR3 is CAWSYGYNYGYTF. CDR3 bases: TGTGCCTGGAGTTACGGTTATAACTATGGCTACACCTTC.

This chain joins TRBV19 and TRBJ1-2; weak D call: TRBD1 (5 bases). The CDR3 runs 13 residues. Germline CDR1 LNHDA, CDR2 SQIVND (reference sequence). With 0 bases removed from V and 8 bases from J, the gap between germline ends came to 10 bases. This chain's CDR3 is CASSIDPGTGYTF. The CDR3 DNA reads TGTGCCAGTAGTATAGATCCCGGGACCGGCTACACCTTC.

This chain uses TRBV19 with TRBJ2-6; TRBD2 matches at 8 bases. Germline V lookup: CDR1 LNHDA, CDR2 SQIVND (reference sequence). The CDR3 sequence is 15 residues long. Trimming cost V 6 bases and J 2 bases; bases outside gene matches: 3. CDR3 loop: CASSPGGAGANVLTF. In DNA, the CDR3 is TGTGCCAGTAGCCCCGGGGGGGCTGGGGCCAACGTCCTGACTTTC.

The V gene is TRBV11-1, the J gene TRBJ2-1; perhaps TRBD2 as D (6 bases). V was shortened by 5 bases and J by 0 bases, with 14 bases between the two germline ends. CDR1 and CDR2 (germline): SGHAT, FQDESV (reference sequence). The CDR3 is 16 residues long. In DNA, the CDR3 is TGTGCCAGCAGCCTTATAGCGGTGAGCTCCTACAATGAGCAGTTCTTC. It is translated as CASSLIAVSSYNEQFF.

V usage is TRBV6-4 and J usage is TRBJ2-1; D unclear. V gave up 2 bases and J gave up 4 bases, with 9 bases separating them. Germline V lookup: CDR1 MRHNA, CDR2 SNTAGT. The CDR3 is 14 residues long. As DNA, the CDR3 is TGTGCCAGCAGTGACCAGCCCGGATACAATGAGCAGTTCTTC. It specifies CASSDQPGYNEQFF.